These T cell receptor beta chains were read from a single sample in a study of monozygotic twins with inflammatory bowel disease. TCRdb re-called the 5' RACE reads and gives one entry per CDR3 protein, without DNA. This table lists about 140,000 distinct CDR3 sequences. Sequenced sample: blood. These TCRs come from a human donor with ulcerative colitis or Crohn's disease, or a healthy co-twin of an affected twin (not recorded which). CDR3s include the opening cysteine and the closing phenylalanine or tryptophan.

TRBV4-1,TRBJ1-5,CASSQDPGQHLYFQPQHF
TRBV9,TRBJ1-4,CASSAIRDREEKLFF
TRBV5-5,TRBJ1-6,CASSLGTAMNSPLHF
TRBV5-1,TRBJ2-1,CASSLRDRPYNEQFF
TRBV6-5,TRBJ2-1,CASGNTGNEQFF
TRBV5-8,TRBJ1-2,CASSAPGPFRLNYGYTF
TRBV4-2,TRBJ1-2,CASSQEARRYTF
TRBV12-3/TRBV12-4,TRBJ1-1,CASSPGLAAFF
TRBV20-1,TRBJ1-4,CSLVGTENEKLFF
TRBV5-1,TRBJ2-6,CASSKSGQDVSGANVLTF
TRBV27,TRBJ2-1,CASSFREGANEQFF
TRBV5-1,TRBJ2-3,CASSDRSTDTQYF
TRBV18,TRBJ2-2,CASSPPIGGLNTGELFF
TRBV7-3,TRBJ2-2,CASSLPYTGELFF
TRBV7-2,TRBJ2-1,CASSYNSGTSGRRFYVNEQFF
TRBV5-6,TRBJ1-1,CASSSLSRNTEAFF
TRBV4-3,TRBJ1-2,CASSQAPRDRGYGYTF
TRBV2,TRBJ1-2,CASSDADLDIVGYTF
TRBV5-1,TRBJ2-5,CASSLDGIQETQYF
TRBV19,TRBJ1-1,CASRQPGVPNTEAFF
TRBV27,TRBJ2-5,CASSPQSGETQYF
TRBV12-3/TRBV12-4,TRBJ2-7,CASRPPGLSSYEQYF
TRBV3-1,TRBJ1-2,CASRHAVGRVYGYTF
TRBV6-5,TRBJ2-1,CASSYSRYNEQFF
TRBV9,TRBJ2-7,CASSPTSGGPYEQYF
TRBV12-3/TRBV12-4,TRBJ2-1,CATAFSSYNEQFF
TRBV12-2,TRBJ2-1,CASRFSGYNEQFF
TRBV28,TRBJ1-1,CASSMPGLPNTEAFF
TRBV6-5,TRBJ1-4,CASSPSGQGVKLFF
TRBV5-1,TRBJ2-3,CASSQGQQGSDTQYF
TRBV27,TRBJ2-1,CASGDSGTEQFF
TRBV12-3/TRBV12-4,TRBJ2-1,CASSSTFDEQFF
TRBV10-1,TRBJ2-2,CASSGPTGGNTGELFF
TRBV12-3/TRBV12-4,TRBJ1-1,CASSLSGTGGTEAFF
TRBV29-1,TRBJ1-4,CSVEGSAGGNEKLFF
TRBV28,TRBJ1-2,CASSPDPRTYGYTF
TRBV12-3/TRBV12-4,TRBJ1-2,CASSLPGNYGYTF
TRBV5-1,TRBJ1-1,CASSLRTGNTEAFF
TRBV5-1,TRBJ2-3,CASSLRDRITDTQYF
TRBV9,TRBJ1-2,CASSDPVGFTNYGYTF
TRBV5-1,TRBJ2-1,CASSLRGAAQPNEQFF